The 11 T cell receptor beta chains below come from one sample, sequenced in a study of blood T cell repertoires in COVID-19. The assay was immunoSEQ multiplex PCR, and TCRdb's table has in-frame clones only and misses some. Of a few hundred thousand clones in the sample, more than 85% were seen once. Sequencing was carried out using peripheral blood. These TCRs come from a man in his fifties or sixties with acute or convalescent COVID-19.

The CDR3 nucleotides read TGTGCCAGCAGCTTAGAAGTCTGGGCTAGCACAGATACGCAGTATTTT. It translates to CASSLEVWASTDTQYF. The chain is built from TRBV7-9 and TRBJ2-3; no clear D gene. CDR1 and CDR2 from the germline V gene are SEHNR and FQNEAQ (reference sequence). With 1 base removed from V and 0 bases from J, the gap between germline ends came to 11 bases. The CDR3 is 16 amino acids.

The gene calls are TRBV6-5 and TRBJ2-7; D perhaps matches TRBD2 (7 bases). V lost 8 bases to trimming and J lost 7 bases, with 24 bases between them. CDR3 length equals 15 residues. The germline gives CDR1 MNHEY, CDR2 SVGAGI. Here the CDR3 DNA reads TGTGCCAGCTCCTACGGTGGGGGCAAGGGGGGGGAGCAGTACTTC. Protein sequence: CASSYGGGKGGEQYF.

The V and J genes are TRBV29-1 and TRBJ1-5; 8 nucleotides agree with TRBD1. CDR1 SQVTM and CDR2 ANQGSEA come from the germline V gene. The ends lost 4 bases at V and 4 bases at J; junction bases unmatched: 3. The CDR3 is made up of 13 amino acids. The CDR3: CSVGDRGNQPQHF. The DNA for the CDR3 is TGCAGCGTTGGAGACAGGGGTAATCAGCCCCAGCATTTT. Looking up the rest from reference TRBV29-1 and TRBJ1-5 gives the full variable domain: SAVISQKPSRDICQRGTSLTIQCQVDSQVTMMFWYRQQPGQSLTLIATANQGSEATYESGFVIDKFPISRPNLTFSTLTVSNMSPEDSSIYLCSVGDRGNQPQHFGDGTRLSIL.

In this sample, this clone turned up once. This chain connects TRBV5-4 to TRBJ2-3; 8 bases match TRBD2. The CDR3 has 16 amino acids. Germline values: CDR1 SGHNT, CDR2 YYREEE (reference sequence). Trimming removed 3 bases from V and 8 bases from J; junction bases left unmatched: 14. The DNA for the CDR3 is TGTGCCAGCAGCTCGCGTCGGCTAGCGGGCCGCGCTACGCAGTATTTT. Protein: CASSSRRLAGRATQYF.

The CDR3 here is CASSYSGQGTYGYTF. CDR3 sequence (DNA): TGTGCCAGCAGTTACTCAGGACAGGGTACCTATGGCTACACCTTC. The gene calls are TRBV6-5 and TRBJ1-2; TRBD1 aligns across 8 bases. The J segment lost 4 bases and the V segment lost 0 bases, leaving 4 bases of the junction unmatched. The CDR3 extends over 15 amino acids. CDR1 and CDR2 (germline): MNHEY, SVGAGI.

CDR3 nucleotide sequence: TGTGCCAGTAGTTACCCCAACAGGGGAGGCAATCAGCCCCAGCATTTT. This gives the protein CASSYPNRGGNQPQHF. This chain connects TRBV19 to TRBJ1-5; 7 bases line up with TRBD1. CDR3 length equals 16 residues. Germline values: CDR1 LNHDA, CDR2 SQIVND (reference sequence). Germline trimming cut 5 bases from V and 2 bases from J; bases unmatched to any gene: 9. The variable domain in full, completed from reference TRBV19 and TRBJ1-5, reads DGGITQSPKYLFRKEGQNVTLSCEQNLNHDAMYWYRQDPGQGLRLIYYSQIVNDFQKGDIAEGYSVSREKKESFPLTVTSAQKNPTAFYLCASSYPNRGGNQPQHFGDGTRLSIL.

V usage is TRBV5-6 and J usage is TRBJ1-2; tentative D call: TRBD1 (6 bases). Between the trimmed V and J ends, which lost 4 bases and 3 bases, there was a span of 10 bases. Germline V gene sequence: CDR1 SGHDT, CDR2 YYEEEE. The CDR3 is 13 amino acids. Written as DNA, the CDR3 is TGTGCCAGCAGCCCGGGACACCACTATGGCTACACCTTC. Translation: CASSPGHHYGYTF.

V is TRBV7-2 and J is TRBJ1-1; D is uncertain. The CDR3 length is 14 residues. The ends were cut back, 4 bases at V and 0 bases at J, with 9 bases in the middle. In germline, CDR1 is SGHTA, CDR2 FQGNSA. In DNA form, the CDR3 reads TGTGCCAGCAGCTCTCAATCAGTGAACACTGAAGCTTTCTTT. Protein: CASSSQSVNTEAFF.

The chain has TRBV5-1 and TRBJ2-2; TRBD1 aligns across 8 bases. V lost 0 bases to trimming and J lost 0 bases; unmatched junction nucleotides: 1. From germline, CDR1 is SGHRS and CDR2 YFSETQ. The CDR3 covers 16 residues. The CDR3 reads CASSLGQGSNTGELFF. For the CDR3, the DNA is TGCGCCAGCAGCTTGGGACAGGGGTCGAACACCGGGGAGCTGTTTTTT. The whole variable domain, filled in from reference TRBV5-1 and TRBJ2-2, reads KAGVTQTPRYLIKTRGQQVTLSCSPISGHRSVSWYQQTPGQGLQFLFEYFSETQRNKGNFPGRFSGRQFSNSRSEMNVSTLELGDSALYLCASSLGQGSNTGELFFGEGSRLTVL.

The CDR3: CATSDPTARDRGRELFF. CDR3 nucleotides: TGTGCCACCAGTGATCCCACAGCTCGGGACAGGGGTCGGGAGCTGTTTTTT. J is TRBJ2-2 and V is TRBV24-1; TRBD1 agrees at 10 bases. V lost 3 bases and J lost 9; bases outside the gene matches: 12. Germline V lookup: CDR1 KGHDR, CDR2 SFDVKD. The CDR3 is made up of 17 amino acids.

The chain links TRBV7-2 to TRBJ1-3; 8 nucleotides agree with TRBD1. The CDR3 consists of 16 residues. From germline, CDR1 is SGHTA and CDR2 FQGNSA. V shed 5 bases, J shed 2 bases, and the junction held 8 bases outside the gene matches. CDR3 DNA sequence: TGTGCCAGCAGCCCTCGGACAGGGCGAGCTGGAAACACCATATATTTT. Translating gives CASSPRTGRAGNTIYF.